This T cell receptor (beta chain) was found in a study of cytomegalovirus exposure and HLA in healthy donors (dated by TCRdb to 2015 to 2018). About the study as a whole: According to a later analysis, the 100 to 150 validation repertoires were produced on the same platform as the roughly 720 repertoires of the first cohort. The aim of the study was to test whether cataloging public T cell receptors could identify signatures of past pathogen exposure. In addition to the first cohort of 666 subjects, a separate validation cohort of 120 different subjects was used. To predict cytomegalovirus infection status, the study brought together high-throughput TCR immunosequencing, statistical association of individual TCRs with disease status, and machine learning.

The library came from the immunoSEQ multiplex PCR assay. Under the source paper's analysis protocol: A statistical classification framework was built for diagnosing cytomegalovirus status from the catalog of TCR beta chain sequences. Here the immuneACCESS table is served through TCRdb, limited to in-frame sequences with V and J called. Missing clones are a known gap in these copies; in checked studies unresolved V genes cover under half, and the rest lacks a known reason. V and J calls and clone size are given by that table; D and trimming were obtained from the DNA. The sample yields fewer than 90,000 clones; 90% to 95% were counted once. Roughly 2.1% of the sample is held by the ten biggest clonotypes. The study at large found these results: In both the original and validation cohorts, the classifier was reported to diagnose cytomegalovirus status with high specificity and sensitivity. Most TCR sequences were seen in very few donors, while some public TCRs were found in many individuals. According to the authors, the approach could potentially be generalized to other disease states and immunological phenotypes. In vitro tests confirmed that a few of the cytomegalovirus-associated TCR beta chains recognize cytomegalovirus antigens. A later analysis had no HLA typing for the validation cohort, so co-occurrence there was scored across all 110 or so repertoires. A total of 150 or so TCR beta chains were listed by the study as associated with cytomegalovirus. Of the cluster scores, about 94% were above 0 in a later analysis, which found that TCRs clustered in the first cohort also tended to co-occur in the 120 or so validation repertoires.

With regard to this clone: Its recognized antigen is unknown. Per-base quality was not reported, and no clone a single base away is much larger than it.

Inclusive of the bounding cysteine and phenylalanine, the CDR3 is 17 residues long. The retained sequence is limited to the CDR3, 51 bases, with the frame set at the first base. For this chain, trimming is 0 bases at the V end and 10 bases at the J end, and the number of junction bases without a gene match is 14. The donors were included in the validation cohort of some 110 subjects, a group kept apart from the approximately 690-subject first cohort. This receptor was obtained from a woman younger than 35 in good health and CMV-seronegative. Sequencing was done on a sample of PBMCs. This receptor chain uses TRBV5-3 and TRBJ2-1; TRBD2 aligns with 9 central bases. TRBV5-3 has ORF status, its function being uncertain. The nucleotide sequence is TGTGCCAGAAGCTTGGCGGTAGCGCGGGGGGGCCTTCTAGAGCAGTTCTTC. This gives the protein CARSLAVARGGLLEQFF.